The 28 T cell receptor beta chains reported below all come from one sample, sequenced in a study of CD8 T cells in ankylosing spondylitis. Study-wide results and limits: A motif in TCR beta, a set of eight or nine highly homologous variants, appeared characteristic of ankylosing spondylitis blood.

Antigens for these TCRs are unknown. TCRdb re-called the 5' RACE reads with MiXCR, one entry per CDR3 protein. Of 350,000 or so distinct CDR3 sequences in the sample, 6.5% to 10% were seen once. Sample: blood, either unsorted or a sorted T cell fraction (not recorded which). All receptors derive from a male donor with ankylosing spondylitis.

This clonotype was seen a handful of times. The chain has TRBV25-1 and TRBJ2-7; possibly TRBD1 or TRBD2 for D (8 bases each). Germline V gene lookup returns CDR1 MGHDK and CDR2 SYGVNS. V lost 5 bases, J lost 2 bases, and 28 bases lay in between. The CDR3 contains 19 residues. CDR3 in amino acids: CASSLGTGGKRGNTYEQYF. For the CDR3, the DNA is TGTGCCAGCAGTCTTGGGACAGGCGGTAAGCGGGGGAACACCTACGAGCAGTACTTC.

A few counts support this clonotype. This chain connects TRBV27 to TRBJ2-5, with 7 bases lining up with TRBD2. V trimming: 9 bases; J trimming: 3 bases; junction bases outside the gene matches: 4. CDR1 is MNHEY and CDR2 is SMNVEV in the germline V gene (reference sequence). CDR3 length: 12 amino acids. Written as DNA, the CDR3 is TGTGCCAGTTGGGGAGGGAAAGAGACCCAGTACTTC. It encodes CASWGGKETQYF.

This clonotype was counted many times. The V call is TRBV6-2 or TRBV6-3, the J call TRBJ1-3; unclear D gene. Per the germline V gene, CDR1 is MNHEY and CDR2 is SVGEGT. Between the trimmed V and J ends, which lost 10 bases and 0 bases, there was a span of 13 bases. The CDR3 runs to 14 residues. CDR3 DNA sequence: TGTGCCATCTACGGACGAAACTCTGGAAACACCATATATTTT. Amino acid sequence: CAIYGRNSGNTIYF.

In its sample, this clonotype was seen many times. The chain joins TRBV20-1 to TRBJ2-3, with a weak D call TRBD2 (6 bases). Germline CDR1 DFQATT, CDR2 SNEGSKA (reference sequence). Trimming left V 6 bases short and J 6 bases short, with 28 bases between. CDR3 length equals 17 residues. The CDR3 DNA reads as TGCAGTGCCCTAAGTGGCGGGGTTTATGCGGGTGGGGATACGCAGTATTTT. Protein product: CSALSGGVYAGGDTQYF.

This clonotype was observed at least ten times. The V gene is TRBV7-9, the J gene TRBJ2-3; 7 positions match TRBD1. The junction had 4 bases not matched to a gene; V was cut back by 6 bases and J by 4 bases. Looked up from germline, CDR1 is SEHNR and CDR2 is FQNEAQ (reference sequence). The CDR3 contains 13 residues. The CDR3: CASSPRGPDTQYF. DNA for the CDR3: TGTGCCAGCAGTCCAAGGGGGCCAGATACGCAGTATTTT.

This clonotype was seen only a few times. The rearrangement uses TRBV5-1 and TRBJ1-1; maybe TRBD1 (6 bases). CDR1 is SGHRS and CDR2 is YFSETQ in the germline V gene. Trimming shortened V by 0 bases and J by 4 bases, and 10 bases separated the two germline ends. The CDR3 extends over 14 amino acids. The CDR3 is CASSLAPGATEAFF. CDR3 DNA: TGCGCCAGCAGCTTGGCTCCAGGGGCCACTGAAGCTTTCTTT.

The rearrangement joins TRBV7-2 to TRBJ2-3; the match to TRBD2 covers 7 bases. Germline CDR1 is SGHTA and CDR2 is FQGNSA. With 5 bases clipped from V and 4 bases from J, the junction kept 12 bases outside the gene matches. The CDR3 loop spans 16 amino acids. This CDR3 is CASSLNGGRSADTQYF. CDR3 nucleotide sequence: TGTGCCAGCAGCCTCAACGGCGGGAGAAGTGCAGATACGCAGTATTTT.

This clonotype was observed a few times. The chain is built from TRBV27 and TRBJ2-3; D is ambiguous. This CDR3 has 13 residues. Trimming left V 6 bases short and J 1 base short, with 8 bases between. Germline loops: CDR1 MNHEY, CDR2 SMNVEV (reference sequence). CDR3 amino acids: CASRLTGTDTQYF. CDR3 sequence (DNA): TGTGCCAGCAGGCTCACAGGCACAGATACGCAGTATTTT.

The chain carries TRBV15 and TRBJ2-1; D may be TRBD2 (6 bases). From germline, CDR1 is LNHNV and CDR2 YYDKDF (reference sequence). Trimming cost V 1 base and J 6 bases, with 19 bases left between them. The CDR3 consists of 17 residues. In nucleotides, the CDR3 is TGTGCCACCAGCAGAGTCGGGCGGGGCCCCGGGCGCAATGAGCAGTTCTTC. Residues: CATSRVGRGPGRNEQFF.

This clonotype was found many times. The rearrangement links TRBV25-1 to TRBJ1-6; 8 nucleotides align to TRBD1. The V gene end was trimmed by 5 bases and the J gene end by 7 bases; junction bases not matched to a gene: 1. Germline V gene data show CDR1 as MGHDK and CDR2 as SYGVNS. The CDR3 loop spans 13 amino acids. CDR3 DNA sequence: TGTGCCAGCAGTCGACAGGGGAATTCACCCCTCCACTTT. Residues: CASSRQGNSPLHF.

This clonotype turned up a few times. The rearrangement joins TRBV18 to TRBJ2-1; D assignment may be TRBD1 or TRBD2 (5 bases each). The germline V gene has CDR1 KGHSH and CDR2 LQKENI. Trimming took off 4 bases at V and 3 bases at J, with 19 bases between the two ends. The CDR3 sequence is 17 residues long. Here the CDR3 reads CASSQNRDPRYYNEQFF. In DNA form, the CDR3 reads TGTGCCAGCTCACAAAACCGGGACCCAAGATACTACAATGAGCAGTTCTTC. The full variable domain, its missing parts supplied by reference TRBV18 and TRBJ2-1, is NAGVMQNPRHLVRRRGQEARLRCSPMKGHSHVYWYRQLPEEGLKFMVYLQKENIIDESGMPKERFSAEFPKEGPSILRIQQVVRGDSAAYFCASSQNRDPRYYNEQFFGPGTRLTVL.

This clonotype was detected only a few times. The chain employs TRBV5-6 and TRBJ2-5; no definite D call. Germline V lookup: CDR1 SGHDT, CDR2 YYEEEE. V was cut by 4 bases and J by 7 bases, with 14 bases left in between. The CDR3 is made up of 13 amino acids. The CDR3: CASSTDLSGTQYF. The CDR3 DNA reads as TGTGCCAGCAGCACGGACCTATCTGGGACCCAGTACTTC.

This clonotype was counted many times. This chain connects TRBV3-1 to TRBJ1-1, with D maybe TRBD1 (5 bases). Germline loops: CDR1 LGHDT, CDR2 YNNKEL (reference sequence). Trimming cost V 1 base and J 7 bases, with 10 bases left between them. CDR3 length equals 13 residues. The CDR3 is CASSQGAGREAFF. CDR3 nucleotides: TGTGCCAGCAGCCAAGGGGCAGGGCGTGAAGCTTTCTTT. Full variable domain (remainder filled in from reference TRBV3-1 and TRBJ1-1): DTAVSQTPKYLVTQMGNDKSIKCEQNLGHDTMYWYKQDSKKFLKIMFSYNNKELIINETVPNRFSPKSPDKAHLNLHINSLELGDSAVYFCASSQGAGREAFFGQGTRLTVV.

This clonotype was counted many times. V is TRBV29-1 and J is TRBJ1-1, with D uncertain. This CDR3 is 11 amino acids long. CDR1 SQVTM and CDR2 ANQGSEA come from the germline V gene. V dropped 3 bases and J dropped 2 bases, with 4 bases sitting between them. The CDR3 spells CSVDFNTEAFF. CDR3 bases: TGCAGCGTTGATTTTAACACTGAAGCTTTCTTT.

This chain connects TRBV27 to TRBJ1-1; 9 bases agree with TRBD1. The CDR3 has 15 amino acids. The V gene's germline CDR1 is MNHEY and CDR2 SMNVEV (reference sequence). J was trimmed by 6 bases and V by 1 base; bases with no gene match: 6. The CDR3 DNA sequence: TGTGCCAGCAGTTTATTGGGACAGGGAACGGCTGAAGCTTTCTTT. Its protein product is CASSLLGQGTAEAFF.

The chain is built from TRBV29-1 and TRBJ2-7; 8 bases are a match to TRBD1. Unmatched junction bases numbered 8, after V lost 7 bases and J lost 0 bases. Germline V gene lookup returns CDR1 SQVTM and CDR2 ANQGSEA. This CDR3 is built from 14 residues. The CDR3 sequence: CSAAGTGYSYEQYF. CDR3 sequence (DNA): TGCAGCGCCGCCGGGACAGGATACTCCTACGAGCAGTACTTC.

This clonotype was recorded a few times. The chain recombines TRBV7-2 with TRBJ1-5; unclear D gene. The CDR3 is 14 amino acids. The germline V gene encodes CDR1 SGHTA and CDR2 FQGNSA. Trimming removed 5 bases at V and 5 bases at J, with 13 bases between. CDR3 in DNA: TGTGCCAGCAGCCCCAATGCGGGGTATCAGCCCCAGCATTTT. Amino acid sequence: CASSPNAGYQPQHF.

This clonotype was recorded at least ten times. The V and J genes are TRBV7-2 and TRBJ1-4; D not resolved. V lost 1 base, J lost 5 bases, and 11 bases lay in between. Germline V gene lookup returns CDR1 SGHTA and CDR2 FQGNSA. The CDR3 spans 15 residues. CDR3 in amino acids: CASSLEGGSNEKLFF. CDR3 coding DNA: TGTGCCAGCAGCTTAGAGGGCGGCTCAAATGAAAAACTGTTTTTT.

This clonotype was counted ten times or more. The genes are TRBV12-3 or TRBV12-4 and TRBJ1-2; possible D gene TRBD1, 5 bases. Trimming removed 0 bases at V and 3 bases at J, with 5 bases between. The CDR3 loop spans 13 amino acids. CDR3 sequence (DNA): TGTGCCAGCAGTTTAGCCAGGGACTATGGCTACACCTTC. This codes for CASSLARDYGYTF.

This clonotype was seen repeatedly, ten times or more. The chain uses TRBV5-1 and TRBJ1-4, with unresolved D. The CDR3 is made up of 13 amino acids. The germline V gene has CDR1 SGHRS and CDR2 YFSETQ. V lost 1 base to trimming and J lost 5 bases, with 6 bases between them. The CDR3 reads CASSLTLNEKLFF. The CDR3 DNA reads as TGCGCCAGCAGCTTGACACTGAATGAAAAACTGTTTTTT.

Only a few counts were recorded for this clonotype. V is TRBV28 and J is TRBJ1-1; tentatively, D is TRBD1 (5 bases). Trimming pared 5 bases from V and 0 bases from J, leaving 16 bases between. From germline, CDR1 is MDHEN and CDR2 SYDVKM. The CDR3 runs 16 residues. The CDR3 reads CASSVLEGVLNTEAFF. The CDR3 DNA sequence: TGTGCCAGCAGTGTATTGGAAGGGGTCCTGAACACTGAAGCTTTCTTT. Full variable domain (remainder filled in from reference TRBV28 and TRBJ1-1): DVKVTQSSRYLVKRTGEKVFLECVQDMDHENMFWYRQDPGLGLRLIYFSYDVKMKEKGDIPEGYSVSREKKERFSLILESASTNQTSMYLCASSVLEGVLNTEAFFGQGTRLTVV.

This rearrangement joins TRBV6-2 or TRBV6-3 to TRBJ2-2, with 8 bases matching TRBD1. Germline CDR1 reads MNHEY; CDR2 reads SVGEGT. CDR3 length: 14 residues. Trimming took 5 bases from V and 3 from J; bases not matched to a gene: 2. The CDR3 loop reads CASSPTGDTGELFF. DNA for the CDR3: TGTGCCAGCAGTCCGACAGGGGACACCGGGGAGCTGTTTTTT.

The rearrangement uses TRBV7-2 and TRBJ2-7, with D unresolved. This CDR3 spans 15 amino acids. Germline V gene lookup returns CDR1 SGHTA and CDR2 FQGNSA. Trimming left V 3 bases short and J 7 bases short, with 19 bases between. The DNA of the CDR3 is TGTGCCAGCAGCTTTGGCGGACGGCCCTCTAGGGAGCAGTACTTC. This sequence encodes CASSFGGRPSREQYF.

The chain has TRBV11-2 and TRBJ2-4; TRBD2 aligns across 9 bases. The length of the CDR3 is 16 residues. CDR1 is SGHAT, CDR2 FQNNGV, per germline. V gave up 4 bases and J gave up 6 bases; unmatched junction bases: 10. Here the CDR3 reads CASSWGVGTSLNIQYF. For the CDR3, the DNA is TGTGCCAGCAGCTGGGGGGTCGGGACTAGCCTAAACATTCAGTACTTC.

This clonotype was seen a few times. The chain links TRBV24-1 to TRBJ1-1; D unresolved. V was pared by 7 bases and J by 0 bases, with 14 bases between. The CDR3 extends over 15 amino acids. Germline V gene data show CDR1 as KGHDR and CDR2 as SFDVKD. The CDR3 coding sequence is TGTGCCACCAGCAACGGACCGAGCGTGAACACTGAAGCTTTCTTT. As protein: CATSNGPSVNTEAFF.

The chain employs TRBV5-1 and TRBJ2-1; 7 nucleotides match TRBD1. Germline V CDR1 and CDR2: SGHRS, YFSETQ. Unmatched junction bases numbered 6, after V lost 0 bases and J lost 0 bases. CDR3 length: 17 amino acids. CDR3 sequence reads: CASSLDPGGSSYNEQFF. In DNA form, the CDR3 reads TGCGCCAGCAGCTTGGATCCAGGGGGAAGCTCCTACAATGAGCAGTTCTTC.

This clonotype was picked up many times. J is TRBJ2-1 and V is TRBV7-2, with 12 bases lining up with TRBD2. Germline CDR1 reads SGHTA; CDR2 reads FQGNSA. With 5 bases clipped from V and 7 bases from J, the junction kept 6 bases outside the gene matches. The CDR3 is 15 amino acids. CDR3 DNA sequence: TGTGCCAGCAGCATGACTAGCGGGAGACAGAATGAGCAGTTCTTC. The encoded protein is CASSMTSGRQNEQFF.

This clonotype has a handful of counts. The V call is TRBV27, the J call TRBJ2-3; a weak D match, TRBD2 (5 bases). V lost 5 bases and J lost 8, with 17 bases in between. The germline gives CDR1 MNHEY, CDR2 SMNVEV (reference sequence). The length of the CDR3 is 14 residues. CDR3 DNA: TGTGCCAGCAGTCCGTCCCCGATAGCGAGTACGCAGTATTTT. Translating gives CASSPSPIASTQYF.